The present entry profiles one T cell receptor (beta chain) with its context. Its antigen is still unknown. This CDR3 comprises 15 residues. Germline loops: CDR1 LNHDA, CDR2 SQIVND (reference sequence). Trimming cost V 8 bases and J 4 bases, with 18 bases left between them. The data belong to a study of OX40 agonist ivuxolimab in advanced cancers. Turning to the study itself: Among those treated, three patients had partial responses, one with hepatocellular carcinoma and two with cutaneous melanoma. Notes on the study in general: By week 6 at 0.1 to 3.0 mg/kg, blood CD4+ and CD8+ T cells had expanded clonally. Mean expanded clone counts were higher in CD8+ than CD4+ T cells.

Using immunoSEQ multiplex PCR, the repertoire was profiled, and TCRdb retains in-frame clones only, with some absent. The sample has 73,000 or so clones, approximately 85% seen once; the top ten hold about 0.6%. With baseline, cycle 4 day 1, and cycle 7 day 1 as timepoints, blood was sampled. The starting material was CD4+ or CD8+ T cells sorted from blood, obtained in a trial of the OX40 agonist ivuxolimab. The receptor was isolated from an adult with an advanced solid tumor such as melanoma, head and neck, liver or kidney cancer. The chain links TRBV19 to TRBJ1-3; D may be TRBD1 (6 bases). As DNA, the CDR3 is TGTGCCAGTGCGAGTCCGGGACACTGGGGAAACACCATATATTTT. Its protein is CASASPGHWGNTIYF.